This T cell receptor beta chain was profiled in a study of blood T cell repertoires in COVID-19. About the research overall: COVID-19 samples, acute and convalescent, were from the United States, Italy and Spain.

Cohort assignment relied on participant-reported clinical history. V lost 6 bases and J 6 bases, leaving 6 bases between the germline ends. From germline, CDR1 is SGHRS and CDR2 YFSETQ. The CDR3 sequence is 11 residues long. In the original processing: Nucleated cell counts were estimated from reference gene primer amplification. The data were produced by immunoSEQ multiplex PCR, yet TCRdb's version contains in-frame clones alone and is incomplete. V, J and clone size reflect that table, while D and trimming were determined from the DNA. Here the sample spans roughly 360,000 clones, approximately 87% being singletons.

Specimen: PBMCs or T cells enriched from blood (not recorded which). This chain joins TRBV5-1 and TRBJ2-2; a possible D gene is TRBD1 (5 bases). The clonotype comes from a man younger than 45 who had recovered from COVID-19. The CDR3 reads CASKGAGELFF. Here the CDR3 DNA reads TGCGCCAGCAAAGGGGCCGGGGAGCTGTTTTTT.